This record concerns one TCR beta chain sequence. Its antigen remains unidentified. CDR3 length equals 16 residues. CDR1 SGHTA and CDR2 FQGNSA come from the germline V gene. This sample was included in a study of T cells expressing NK-cell markers. Overall study: Seven of the eight sequenced donors were HCMV-seropositive; one was seronegative. Study-level points and caveats: One observes that, in several donors, these clonotypes were also the leading ones within the CD3+CD56-NKG2C+ fraction. Each of roughly six donors carried dominant NKG2C+ clonotypes accounting for roughly 1.0-7.5% of CD8+ T cells.

TCR beta cDNA was generated via 5'RACE template switching incorporating UMIs. TCRdb reworked the 5' RACE reads into one entry per CDR3 protein, no DNA. Its clone listing holds 250,000 or so distinct CDR3 sequences. Source material: blood T cells: a sorted CD56 or NKG2C T cell subset, CD4+ or CD8+ T cells, or bulk PBMC T cells (not recorded which). The genes are TRBV7-2 and TRBJ2-3; TCRdb's assignment of TRBD1 cannot be checked, as there is no DNA. The receptor comes from a woman between 18 and 75 years old in good health. The CDR3 loop reads CASRRGGGTNTDTQYF.